Shown below are 16 T cell receptor beta chains from a single sample sequenced in a study of somatic mutations in cytotoxic T cells in rheumatoid arthritis. TCRdb keeps only in-frame clones here, not all; method: immunoSEQ multiplex PCR. Of roughly 9,300 clones detected, over 80% appear once; the ten largest clones hold 14%. The sample was CD8+ T cells sorted from blood. These receptors all stem from a woman aged 18-29 years with rheumatoid arthritis.

The V call is TRBV11-3, the J call TRBJ1-1, with 9 bases lining up with TRBD1. J was trimmed by 6 bases and V by 5 bases; bases with no gene match: 4. From germline, CDR1 is SGHNT and CDR2 YENEEA. The length of the CDR3 is 13 residues. The CDR3 sequence is CASSHRGLSEAFF. The CDR3 DNA follows: TGTGCCAGCAGCCACAGGGGGCTGTCTGAAGCTTTCTTT. The variable domain in full, completed from reference TRBV11-3 and TRBJ1-1, reads EAGVVQSPRYKIIEKKQPVAFWCNPISGHNTLYWYLQNLGQGPELLIRYENEEAVDDSQLPKDRFSAERLKGVDSTLKIQPAELGDSAVYLCASSHRGLSEAFFGQGTRLTVV.

CDR3 nucleotide sequence: TGTGCCAGCAGTCGAAGCTACGAGCAGTACTTC. Translating it yields CASSRSYEQYF. The J gene is TRBJ2-5, the V gene TRBV28; no reliable D call. The end of the DNA fits TRBJ2-7 better, so the J call may be wrong. The CDR3 totals 11 residues. Germline V gives CDR1 MDHEN, CDR2 SYDVKM.

J is TRBJ2-5 and V is TRBV7-6, with 11 bases identical to TRBD2. There are 14 residues in the CDR3. Trimming at V came to 2 bases and at J to 7 bases, leaving 3 bases not matched to a gene. CDR1 SGHVS and CDR2 FNYEAQ come from the germline V gene. For the CDR3, the DNA is TGTGCCAGCAGCTTACGACTAGCGGGGACGACCCAGTACTTC. Encoded protein: CASSLRLAGTTQYF.

This clone appeared a single time. V usage is TRBV10-3 and J usage is TRBJ2-7, with 7 bases identical to TRBD1. Germline V gene sequence: CDR1 ENHRY, CDR2 SYGVKD. The CDR3 contains 14 residues. Germline trimming cut 6 bases from V and 6 bases from J; bases unmatched to any gene: 11. The CDR3 loop reads CAISERQGTSEQYF. In nucleotides, the CDR3 is TGTGCCATCAGCGAACGACAGGGTACTTCCGAGCAGTACTTC.

The chain is built from TRBV27 and TRBJ2-7, with D possibly TRBD1 on 7 matching bases. Trimming took off 6 bases at V and 2 bases at J, with 20 bases between the two ends. CDR1 and CDR2 (germline): MNHEY, SMNVEV (reference sequence). CDR3 length equals 16 residues. CDR3 DNA: TGTGCCAGCAGCGATTATTCGGAGGGACAGACCTACGAGCAGTACTTC. As protein: CASSDYSEGQTYEQYF.

The CDR3 DNA is TGTGCCAGCAGCCATAGTTCGCCCGGAAACACCATATATTTT. Its protein is CASSHSSPGNTIYF. The rearrangement joins TRBV7-2 to TRBJ1-3, with D unresolved. Germline V CDR1 and CDR2: SGHTA, FQGNSA. This CDR3 is built from 14 residues. Trimming pared 5 bases from V and 4 bases from J, leaving 12 bases between.

In its sample, this clone was seen once. The chain uses TRBV10-1 and TRBJ1-3, with D hard to call. The germline V and J ends were trimmed by 6 bases and 5 bases, with 20 bases remaining between them. CDR1 and CDR2 (germline): WNHNN, SYGVQD (reference sequence). This CDR3 region has 16 residues. Here the CDR3 DNA reads TGCGCCAGCAGAGACCAAGGACGGGAAATGAGAAACACCATATATTTT. Its translation is CASRDQGREMRNTIYF.

V is TRBV27 and J is TRBJ1-4; weak D call: TRBD1 (5 bases). Trimming stripped 2 bases from V and 0 bases from J, with 16 bases between. CDR1 and CDR2 (germline): MNHEY, SMNVEV (reference sequence). The CDR3 is 18 residues long. The CDR3 sequence is CASSLVAGPPPTNEKLFF. In nucleotides, the CDR3 is TGTGCCAGCAGTTTAGTAGCGGGGCCCCCCCCAACTAATGAAAAACTGTTTTTT.

The genes are TRBV27 and TRBJ2-7; D might be TRBD2 (6 bases). Trimming shortened V by 3 bases and J by 2 bases, and 17 bases separated the two germline ends. This CDR3 has 16 amino acids. Germline CDR1 and CDR2: MNHEY and SMNVEV (reference sequence). CDR3 DNA sequence: TGTGCCAGCAGTTTTTCGGCCGGGGAGGCCACCTACGAGCAGTACTTC. Its protein is CASSFSAGEATYEQYF.

The rearrangement links TRBV4-3 to TRBJ1-3; TRBD1 is a possible D gene (6 bases). Germline V CDR1 and CDR2: LGHNA, YSLEER. The CDR3 loop spans 16 amino acids. Between the trimmed V and J ends, which lost 0 bases and 1 base, there was a span of 10 bases. CDR3 in DNA: TGCGCCAGCAGCCAAGATAGGACAGTATCTGGAAACACCATATATTTT. Its translation: CASSQDRTVSGNTIYF.

The chain links TRBV14 to TRBJ1-2; a weak D match, TRBD1 (6 bases). This CDR3 contains 14 residues. The germline V and J ends were trimmed by 4 bases and 4 bases, with 13 bases remaining between them. CDR1 is SGHDN, CDR2 FVKESK, per germline. DNA of the CDR3: TGTGCCAGCAGCCCTTGGGGACAAAGCTATGGCTACACCTTC. Translated, it gives CASSPWGQSYGYTF.

The rearrangement joins TRBV7-9 to TRBJ2-4, with D possibly TRBD2 on 6 matching bases. The germline CDR1 and CDR2 sequences are SEHNR and FQNEAQ (reference sequence). Trimming shortened V by 5 bases and J by 0 bases, and 17 bases separated the two germline ends. This CDR3 has 17 residues. The CDR3 DNA reads as TGTGCCAGCAGCGCGGGGTTTCCCCTAGTAGCCAAAAACATTCAGTACTTC. The encoded protein is CASSAGFPLVAKNIQYF.

Only one count was recorded for this clone. J is TRBJ1-2 and V is TRBV9; 8 nucleotides align to TRBD1. The V segment lost 4 bases and the J segment 4 bases; nucleotides outside the gene matches: 9. The germline gives CDR1 SGDLS, CDR2 YYNGEE. The CDR3 consists of 15 residues. The CDR3 DNA follows: TGTGCCAGCAGCACCGGACGGACAGGGAGCTATGGCTACACCTTC. This translates into CASSTGRTGSYGYTF.

This rearrangement joins TRBV5-6 to TRBJ1-1; 11 bases line up with TRBD1. CDR3 length equals 17 residues. CDR1 and CDR2 from the germline V gene are SGHDT and YYEEEE. V shed 0 bases, J shed 1 base, and the junction held 5 bases outside the gene matches. In nucleotides, the CDR3 is TGTGCCAGCAGCTTGGGCGGACAGGGGGCACCGAACACTGAAGCTTTCTTT. Its protein product is CASSLGGQGAPNTEAFF.

The gene calls are TRBV9 and TRBJ2-3; D not resolved. This CDR3 has 14 residues. Germline-derived CDR1 and CDR2 are SGDLS and YYNGEE. V lost 3 bases and J lost 3, with 11 bases in between. CDR3 residues: CASSGGRVTDTQYF. The CDR3 bases are TGTGCCAGCAGCGGTGGCCGGGTAACAGATACGCAGTATTTT. The variable domain in full, completed from reference TRBV9 and TRBJ2-3, reads DSGVTQTPKHLITATGQRVTLRCSPRSGDLSVYWYQQSLDQGLQFLIQYYNGEERAKGNILERFSAQQFPDLHSELNLSSLELGDSALYFCASSGGRVTDTQYFGPGTRLTVL.

The chain combines TRBV5-1 with TRBJ1-5; 11 bases are a match to TRBD1. Germline V gene sequence: CDR1 SGHRS, CDR2 YFSETQ. With 0 bases clipped from V and 7 bases from J, the junction kept 6 bases outside the gene matches. The CDR3 covers 16 residues. The CDR3 nucleotides read TGCGCCAGCAGCTTGGGCGTGGGACAGGGGGGCCAGCCCCAGCATTTT. This translates into CASSLGVGQGGQPQHF.